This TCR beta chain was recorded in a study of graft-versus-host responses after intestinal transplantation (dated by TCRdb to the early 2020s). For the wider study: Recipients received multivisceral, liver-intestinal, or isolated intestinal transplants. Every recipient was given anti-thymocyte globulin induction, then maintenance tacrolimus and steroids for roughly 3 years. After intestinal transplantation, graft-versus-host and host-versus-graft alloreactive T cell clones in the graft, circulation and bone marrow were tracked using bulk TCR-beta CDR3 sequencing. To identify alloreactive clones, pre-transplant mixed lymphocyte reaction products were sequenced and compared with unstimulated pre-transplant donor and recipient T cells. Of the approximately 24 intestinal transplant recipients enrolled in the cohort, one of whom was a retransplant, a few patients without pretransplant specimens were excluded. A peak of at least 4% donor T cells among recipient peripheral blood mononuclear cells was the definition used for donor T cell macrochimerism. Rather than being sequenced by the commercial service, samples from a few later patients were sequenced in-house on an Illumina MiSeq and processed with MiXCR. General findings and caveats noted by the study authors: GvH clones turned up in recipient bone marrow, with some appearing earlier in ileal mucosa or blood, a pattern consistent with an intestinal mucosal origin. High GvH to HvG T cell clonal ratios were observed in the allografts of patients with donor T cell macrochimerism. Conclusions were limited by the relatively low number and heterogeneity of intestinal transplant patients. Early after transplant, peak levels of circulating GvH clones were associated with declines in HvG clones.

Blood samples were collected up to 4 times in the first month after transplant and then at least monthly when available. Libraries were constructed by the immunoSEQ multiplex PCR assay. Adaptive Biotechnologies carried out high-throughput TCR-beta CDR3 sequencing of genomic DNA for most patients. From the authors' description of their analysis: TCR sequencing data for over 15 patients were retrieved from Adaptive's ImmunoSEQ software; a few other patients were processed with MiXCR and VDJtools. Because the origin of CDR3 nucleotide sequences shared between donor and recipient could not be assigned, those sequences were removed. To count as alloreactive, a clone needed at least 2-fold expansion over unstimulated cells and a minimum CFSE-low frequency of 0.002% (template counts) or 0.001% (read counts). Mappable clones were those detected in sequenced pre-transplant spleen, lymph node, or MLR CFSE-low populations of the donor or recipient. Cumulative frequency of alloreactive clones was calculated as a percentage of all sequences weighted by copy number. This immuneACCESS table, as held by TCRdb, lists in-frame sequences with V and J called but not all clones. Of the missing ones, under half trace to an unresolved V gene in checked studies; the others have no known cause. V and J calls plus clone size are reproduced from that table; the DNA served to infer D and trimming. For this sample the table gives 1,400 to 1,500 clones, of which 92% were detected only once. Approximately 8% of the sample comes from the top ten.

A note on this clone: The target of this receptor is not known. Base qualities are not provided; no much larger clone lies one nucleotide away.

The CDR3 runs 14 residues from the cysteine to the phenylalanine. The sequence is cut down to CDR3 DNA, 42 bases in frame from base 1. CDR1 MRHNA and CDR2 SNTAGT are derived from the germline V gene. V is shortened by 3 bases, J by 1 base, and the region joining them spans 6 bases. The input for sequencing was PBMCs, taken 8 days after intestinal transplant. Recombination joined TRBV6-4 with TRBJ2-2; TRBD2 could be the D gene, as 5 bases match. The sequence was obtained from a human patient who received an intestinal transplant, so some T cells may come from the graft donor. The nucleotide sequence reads TGTGCCAGCAGTGATCGGGGGAACACCGGGGAGCTGTTTTTT. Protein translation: CASSDRGNTGELFF.